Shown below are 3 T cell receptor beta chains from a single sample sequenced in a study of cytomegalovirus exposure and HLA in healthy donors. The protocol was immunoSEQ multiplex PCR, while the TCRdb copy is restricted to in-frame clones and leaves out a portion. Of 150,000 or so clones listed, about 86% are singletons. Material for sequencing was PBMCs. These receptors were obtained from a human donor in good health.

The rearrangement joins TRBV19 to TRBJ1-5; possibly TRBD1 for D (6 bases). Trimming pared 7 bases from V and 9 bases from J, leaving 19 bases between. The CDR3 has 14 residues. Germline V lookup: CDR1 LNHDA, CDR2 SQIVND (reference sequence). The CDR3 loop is CASTPGQISAPQHF. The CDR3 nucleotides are TGTGCCAGTACCCCAGGACAGATTTCTGCGCCCCAGCATTTT. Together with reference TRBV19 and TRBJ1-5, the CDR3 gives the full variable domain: DGGITQSPKYLFRKEGQNVTLSCEQNLNHDAMYWYRQDPGQGLRLIYYSQIVNDFQKGDIAEGYSVSREKKESFPLTVTSAQKNPTAFYLCASTPGQISAPQHFGDGTRLSIL.

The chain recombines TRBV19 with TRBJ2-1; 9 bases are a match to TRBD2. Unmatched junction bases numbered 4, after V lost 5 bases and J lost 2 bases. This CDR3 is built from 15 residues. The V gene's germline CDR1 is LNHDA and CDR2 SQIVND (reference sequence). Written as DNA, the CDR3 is TGTGCCAGTAGTTCGGGACTAGCCCCCTACAATGAGCAGTTCTTC. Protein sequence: CASSSGLAPYNEQFF.

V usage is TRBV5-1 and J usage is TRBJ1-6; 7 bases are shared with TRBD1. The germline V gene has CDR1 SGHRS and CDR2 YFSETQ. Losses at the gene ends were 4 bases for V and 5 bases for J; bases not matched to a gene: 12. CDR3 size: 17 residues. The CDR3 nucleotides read TGCGCCAGCAGCCAGGGACCTAAGGGGACAGATAATTCACCCCTCCACTTT. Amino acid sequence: CASSQGPKGTDNSPLHF.